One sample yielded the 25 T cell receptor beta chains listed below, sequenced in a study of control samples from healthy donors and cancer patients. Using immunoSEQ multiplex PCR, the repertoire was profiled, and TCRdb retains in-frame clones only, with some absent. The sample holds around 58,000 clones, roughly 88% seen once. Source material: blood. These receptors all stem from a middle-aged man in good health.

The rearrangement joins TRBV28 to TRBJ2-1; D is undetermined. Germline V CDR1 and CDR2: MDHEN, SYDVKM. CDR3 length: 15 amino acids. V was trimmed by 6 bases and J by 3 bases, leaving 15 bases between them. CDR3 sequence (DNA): TGTGCCAGCAGCTACACCGCCAACTTCTACAATGAGCAGTTCTTC. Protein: CASSYTANFYNEQFF.

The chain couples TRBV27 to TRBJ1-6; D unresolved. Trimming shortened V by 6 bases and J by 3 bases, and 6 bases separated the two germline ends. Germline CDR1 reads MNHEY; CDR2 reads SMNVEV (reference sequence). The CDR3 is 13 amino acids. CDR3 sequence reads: CASSGNYNSPLHF. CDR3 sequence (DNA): TGTGCCAGCAGCGGGAACTATAATTCACCCCTCCACTTT.

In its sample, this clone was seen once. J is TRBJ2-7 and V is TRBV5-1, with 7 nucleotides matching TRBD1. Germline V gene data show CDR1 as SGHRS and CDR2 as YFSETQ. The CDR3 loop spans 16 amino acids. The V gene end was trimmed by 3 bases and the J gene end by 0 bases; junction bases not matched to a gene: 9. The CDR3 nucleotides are TGCGCCAGCAGCTCAGGCCCGACAGGGAGCTCCTACGAGCAGTACTTC. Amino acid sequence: CASSSGPTGSSYEQYF.

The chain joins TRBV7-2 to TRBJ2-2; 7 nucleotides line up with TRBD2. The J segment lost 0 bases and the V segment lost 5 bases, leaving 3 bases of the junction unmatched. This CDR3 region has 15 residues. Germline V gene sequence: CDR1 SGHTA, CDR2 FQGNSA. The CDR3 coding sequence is TGTGCCAGCAGCCCCCTAGCGGCGAACACCGGGGAGCTGTTTTTT. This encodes CASSPLAANTGELFF.

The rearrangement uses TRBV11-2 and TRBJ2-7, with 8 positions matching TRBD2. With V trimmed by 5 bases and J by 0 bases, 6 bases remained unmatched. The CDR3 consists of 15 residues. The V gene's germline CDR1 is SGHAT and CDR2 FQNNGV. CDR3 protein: CASSDLREASYEQYF. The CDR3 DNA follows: TGTGCCAGCAGCGACTTGCGGGAGGCCTCCTACGAGCAGTACTTC.

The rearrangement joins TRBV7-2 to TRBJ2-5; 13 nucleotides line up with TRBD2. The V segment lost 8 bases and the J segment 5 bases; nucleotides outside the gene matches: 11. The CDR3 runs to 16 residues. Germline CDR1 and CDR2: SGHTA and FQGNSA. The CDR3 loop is CASGLAGARAGETQYF. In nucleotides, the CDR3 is TGTGCCAGCGGACTAGCGGGAGCCAGAGCAGGGGAGACCCAGTACTTC.

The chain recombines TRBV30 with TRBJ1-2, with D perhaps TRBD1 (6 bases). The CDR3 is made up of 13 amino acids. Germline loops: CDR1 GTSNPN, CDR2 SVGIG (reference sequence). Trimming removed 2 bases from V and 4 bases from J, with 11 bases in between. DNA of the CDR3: TGTGCCTGGAGTAACAGGGAAGGCTATGGCTACACCTTC. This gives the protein CAWSNREGYGYTF. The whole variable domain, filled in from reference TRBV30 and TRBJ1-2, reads SQTIHQWPATLVQPVGSPLSLECTVEGTSNPNLYWYRQAAGRGLQLLFYSVGIGQISSEVPQNLSASRPQDRQFILSSKKLLLSDSGFYLCAWSNREGYGYTFGSGTRLTVV.

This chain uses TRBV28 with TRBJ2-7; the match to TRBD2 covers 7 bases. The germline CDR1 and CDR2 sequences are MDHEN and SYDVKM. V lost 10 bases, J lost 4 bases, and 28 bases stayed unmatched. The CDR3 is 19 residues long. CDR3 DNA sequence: TGTGCCACTCGTTTGGGGCGGGGGAGAGGGGCGGGCCGTTGGTACGAGCAGTACTTC. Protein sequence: CATRLGRGRGAGRWYEQYF.

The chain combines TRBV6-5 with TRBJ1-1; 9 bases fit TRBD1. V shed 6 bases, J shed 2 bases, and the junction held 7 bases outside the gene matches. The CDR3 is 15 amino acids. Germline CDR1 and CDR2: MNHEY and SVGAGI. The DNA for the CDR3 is TGTGCCAGCAGCCTTGGGACAGGGCCCAACACTGAAGCTTTCTTT. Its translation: CASSLGTGPNTEAFF.

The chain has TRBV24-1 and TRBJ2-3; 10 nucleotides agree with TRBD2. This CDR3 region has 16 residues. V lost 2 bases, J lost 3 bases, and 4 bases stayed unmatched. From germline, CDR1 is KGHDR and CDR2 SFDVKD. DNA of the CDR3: TGTGCCACCAGTGATTCAGCGGGAGGGACAACAGATACGCAGTATTTT. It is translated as CATSDSAGGTTDTQYF.

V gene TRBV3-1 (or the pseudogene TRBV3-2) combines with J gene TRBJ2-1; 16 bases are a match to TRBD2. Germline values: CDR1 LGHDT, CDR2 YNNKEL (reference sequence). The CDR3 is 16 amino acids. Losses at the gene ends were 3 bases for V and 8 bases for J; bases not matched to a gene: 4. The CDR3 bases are TGTGCCAGCAGCCAGGGACTAGCGGGAGGGGGGGATGAGCAGTTCTTC. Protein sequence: CASSQGLAGGGDEQFF.

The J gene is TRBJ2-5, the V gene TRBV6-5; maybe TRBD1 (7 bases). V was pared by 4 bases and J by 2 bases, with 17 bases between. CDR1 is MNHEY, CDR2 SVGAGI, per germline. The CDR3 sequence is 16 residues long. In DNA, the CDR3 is TGTGCCAGCAGTTGGTACAGGGGCGGGATACAAGAGACCCAGTACTTC. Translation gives CASSWYRGGIQETQYF.

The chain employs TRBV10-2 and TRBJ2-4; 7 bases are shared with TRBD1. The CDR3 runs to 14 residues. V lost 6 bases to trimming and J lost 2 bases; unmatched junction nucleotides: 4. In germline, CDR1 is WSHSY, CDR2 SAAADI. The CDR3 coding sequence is TGCGCCAGCAGGGTACAGGGGCCCAAAAACATTCAGTACTTC. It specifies CASRVQGPKNIQYF.

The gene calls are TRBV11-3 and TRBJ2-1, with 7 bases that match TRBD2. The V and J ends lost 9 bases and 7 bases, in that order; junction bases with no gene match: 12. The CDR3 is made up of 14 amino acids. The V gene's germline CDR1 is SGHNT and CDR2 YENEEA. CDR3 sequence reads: CASQGGQDGNEQFF. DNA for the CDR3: TGTGCCAGTCAGGGAGGGCAAGACGGGAATGAGCAGTTCTTC. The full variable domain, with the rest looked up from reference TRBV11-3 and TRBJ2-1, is EAGVVQSPRYKIIEKKQPVAFWCNPISGHNTLYWYLQNLGQGPELLIRYENEEAVDDSQLPKDRFSAERLKGVDSTLKIQPAELGDSAVYLCASQGGQDGNEQFFGPGTRLTVL.

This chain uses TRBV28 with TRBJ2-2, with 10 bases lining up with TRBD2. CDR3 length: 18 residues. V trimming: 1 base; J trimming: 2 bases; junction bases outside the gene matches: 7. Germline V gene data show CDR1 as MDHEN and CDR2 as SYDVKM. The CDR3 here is CASSLYLGLADNTGELFF. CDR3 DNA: TGTGCCAGCAGTTTATACTTAGGACTAGCGGATAACACCGGGGAGCTGTTTTTT.

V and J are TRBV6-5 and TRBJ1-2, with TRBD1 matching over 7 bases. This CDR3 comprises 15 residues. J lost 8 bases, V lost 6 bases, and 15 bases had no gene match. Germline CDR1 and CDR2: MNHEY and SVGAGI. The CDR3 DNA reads TGTGCCAGCAGCGTTGGAGCCCGGGACAGCCTCGGCTACACCTTC. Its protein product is CASSVGARDSLGYTF.

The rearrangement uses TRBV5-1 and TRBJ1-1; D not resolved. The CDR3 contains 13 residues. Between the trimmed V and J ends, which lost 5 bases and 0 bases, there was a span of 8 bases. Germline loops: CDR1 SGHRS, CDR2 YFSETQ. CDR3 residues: CASRLNLNTEAFF. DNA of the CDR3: TGCGCCAGCAGACTCAATTTGAACACTGAAGCTTTCTTT.

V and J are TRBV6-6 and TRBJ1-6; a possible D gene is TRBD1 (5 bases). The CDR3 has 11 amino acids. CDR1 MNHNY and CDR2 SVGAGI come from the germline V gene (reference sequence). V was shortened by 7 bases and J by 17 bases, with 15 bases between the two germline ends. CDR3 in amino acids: CASTRRGRVHF. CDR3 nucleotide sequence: TGTGCCAGCACCCGGAGGGGCAGGGTCCACTTT.

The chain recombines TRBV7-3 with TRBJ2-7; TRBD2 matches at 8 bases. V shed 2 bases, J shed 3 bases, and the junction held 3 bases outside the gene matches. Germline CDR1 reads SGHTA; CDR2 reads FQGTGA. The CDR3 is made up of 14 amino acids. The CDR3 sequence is CASSLAGGNYEQYF. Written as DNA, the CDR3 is TGTGCCAGCAGCTTAGCGGGAGGAAACTACGAGCAGTACTTC.

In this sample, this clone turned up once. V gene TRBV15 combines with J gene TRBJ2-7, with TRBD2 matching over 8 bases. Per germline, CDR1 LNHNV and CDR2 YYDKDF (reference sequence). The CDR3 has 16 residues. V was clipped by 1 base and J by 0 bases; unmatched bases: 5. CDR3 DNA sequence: TGTGCCACCAGCAGAGTAAGCGGGACTAGCTCCTACGAGCAGTACTTC. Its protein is CATSRVSGTSSYEQYF.

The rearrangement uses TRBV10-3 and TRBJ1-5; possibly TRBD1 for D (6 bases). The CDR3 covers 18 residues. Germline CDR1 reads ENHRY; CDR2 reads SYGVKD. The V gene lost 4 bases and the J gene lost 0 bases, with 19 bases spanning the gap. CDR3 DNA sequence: TGTGCCATCAGTGGAACAGGGAGAGGGGCGAATAGCAATCAGCCCCAGCATTTT. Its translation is CAISGTGRGANSNQPQHF.

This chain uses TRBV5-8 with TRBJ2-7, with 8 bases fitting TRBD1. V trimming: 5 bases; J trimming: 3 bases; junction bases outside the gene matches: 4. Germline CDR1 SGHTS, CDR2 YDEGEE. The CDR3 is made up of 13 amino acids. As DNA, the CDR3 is TGTGCCAGCAGACGGGACAGGCTCTACGAGCAGTACTTC. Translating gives CASRRDRLYEQYF.

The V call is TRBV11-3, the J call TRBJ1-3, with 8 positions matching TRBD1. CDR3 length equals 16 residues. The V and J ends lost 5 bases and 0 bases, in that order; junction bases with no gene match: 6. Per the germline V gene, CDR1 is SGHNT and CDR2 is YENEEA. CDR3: CASSPRDRHSGNTIYF. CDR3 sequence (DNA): TGTGCCAGCAGCCCACGGGACAGGCACTCTGGAAACACCATATATTTT.

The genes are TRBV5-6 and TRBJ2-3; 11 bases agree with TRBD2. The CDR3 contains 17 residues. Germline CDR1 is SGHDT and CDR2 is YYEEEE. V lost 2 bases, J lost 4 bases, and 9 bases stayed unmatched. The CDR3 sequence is CASSLLAGVVGADTQYF. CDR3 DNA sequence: TGTGCCAGCAGCTTACTAGCGGGAGTCGTCGGCGCAGATACGCAGTATTTT. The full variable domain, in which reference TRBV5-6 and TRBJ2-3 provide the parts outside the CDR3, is DAGVTQSPTHLIKTRGQQVTLRCSPKSGHDTVSWYQQALGQGPQFIFQYYEEEERQRGNFPDRFSGHQFPNYSSELNVNALLLGDSALYLCASSLLAGVVGADTQYFGPGTRLTVL.

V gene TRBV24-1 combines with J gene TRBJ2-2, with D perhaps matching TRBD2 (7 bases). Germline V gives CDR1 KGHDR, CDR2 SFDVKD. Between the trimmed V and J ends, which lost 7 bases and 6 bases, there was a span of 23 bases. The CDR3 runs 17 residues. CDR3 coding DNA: TGTGCCACCAGAGAGGGGGGGGCCCTCAGAGGGGCCGGGGAGCTGTTTTTT. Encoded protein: CATREGGALRGAGELFF.